The T cell receptor beta chain under discussion was sequenced for a study of cytomegalovirus exposure and HLA in healthy donors. About the research overall: Early release data held around 80 million unique TCRs from HLA-typed donors. Study outcomes and limitations: Later analysis associated a missense DCLRE1C variant with TCR beta V- and J-gene trimming. Immune exposure information available was restricted to CMV serostatus.

The PCR ran on 60 Vbeta and 13 Jbeta primers. Profiled with immunoSEQ multiplex PCR; TCRdb holds only in-frame clones, not every one. The sample contains around 90,000 clones, roughly two thirds of which appear only once. Notes on this clone: Its target is not known.

J was trimmed by 2 bases and V by 0 bases; bases with no gene match: 3. Germline CDR1 SGHNT, CDR2 YYREEE (reference sequence). The CDR3 has 15 amino acids. This TCR came from a human donor in good health. This chain uses TRBV5-4 with TRBJ1-1, with 8 bases lining up with TRBD1. Sequencing was carried out using PBMCs. The DNA of the CDR3 is TGTGCCAGCAGCTTGGGGCAGGGGGCAAACACTGAAGCTTTCTTT. It encodes CASSLGQGANTEAFF.